This T cell receptor (beta chain) was sequenced during a study of identical twins. MiXCR, run by TCRdb on the 5' RACE reads, gives a single entry per CDR3 protein. Here the sample spans about 520,000 distinct CDR3 sequences, about 20% being singletons. The CDR3 is 12 amino acids. V was clipped by 5 bases and J by 7 bases, with 6 bases between them. The same data also went into a second study, on T cells expressing NK-cell markers. According to that study: Restricting sorting to alpha-beta TCR T cells was achieved in several experiments by an anti-gamma-delta TCR antibody.

The chain has TRBV12-3 or TRBV12-4 and TRBJ1-6; D gene ambiguous. Sequencing input: CD4+ T cells sorted from blood. The TCR sequence derives from a woman younger than 35 in good health. The CDR3 region is CASSPLNSPLHF. The CDR3 DNA sequence: TGTGCCAGCAGTCCCCTCAATTCACCCCTCCACTTT.